The source of this T cell receptor beta chain is a study of blood T cell repertoires in COVID-19. Study at large: Samples taken during acute and convalescent COVID-19 were collected in the United States, Italy and Spain. Sources were T cells, B-cell-depleted T cells, or PBMCs; the material itself was cDNA or gDNA.

V shed 6 bases and J shed 4 bases, with 13 bases lying between them. The CDR3 covers 13 residues. Looked up from germline, CDR1 is LNHDA and CDR2 is SQIVND (reference sequence). In the authors' workflow: Cell counts per sample came from amplifying reference gene primers. Clones were read by immunoSEQ multiplex PCR, and TCRdb kept only the in-frame ones, dropping some. That table is the source of V, J and clone size, and D and trimming were worked out from the DNA. The sample carries about 100,000 clones, roughly 90% recorded once. The specimen was peripheral blood. The TCR comes from an older man with acute or convalescent COVID-19. This chain uses TRBV19 with TRBJ2-7; possible D gene TRBD2, 6 bases. The CDR3 region is CASSGDSGYEQYF. CDR3 coding DNA: TGTGCCAGTAGCGGTGATAGCGGTTACGAGCAGTACTTC.